The rows below give T cell receptor beta chains drawn from one sample of a study of T cells in Graves' hyperthyroidism and ophthalmopathy. One entry per CDR3 protein results from TCRdb running MiXCR on the multiplex PCR reads. Of fewer than 650,000 distinct CDR3 sequences listed, 14% are singletons. Sequenced material: blood. The receptors shown here come from a woman under 30 with Graves' ophthalmopathy. The CDR3 runs from the conserved cysteine through the conserved F or W. Not all rows give a size; the values are once, few, many and, for expanded clones, a class.

>TRBV7-9|-|TRBJ2-2
CASSFYRERETGELFF
>TRBV3-1|many|TRBJ1-1
CASSPLITGDTEAFF
>TRBV28|many|TRBJ2-3
CASSSTNTDTQYF
>TRBV27|many|TRBJ2-5
CASSLSSGHQETQYF
>TRBV12-3/TRBV12-4|many|TRBJ2-7
CASSSPHRSPYEQYF
>TRBV6-2/TRBV6-3|many|TRBJ2-1
CASTSPGPVVGEQFF
>TRBV20-1|many|TRBJ2-2
CSARPGQNTGELFF
>TRBV7-9|-|TRBJ2-1
CASSLARVGKGADEQFF
>TRBV4-1|few|TRBJ2-5
CASSQSGGRKHETQYF
>TRBV11-2|-|TRBJ1-6
CASSLARTVLGHSPLHF
>TRBV3-1|few|TRBJ2-6
CASSRVGGQLFSGANVLTF
>TRBV6-9|once|TRBJ2-1
CASSYRPGQGAGNEQFF
>TRBV12-3/TRBV12-4|-|TRBJ2-5
CASRSRGTQYF
>TRBV27|many|TRBJ1-1
CASLGLTGRTEAFF
>TRBV6-1|many|TRBJ2-7
CASAGRPLSLREDEQYF
>TRBV28|many|TRBJ1-2
CASSLIGGRDYGYTF
>TRBV7-2|many|TRBJ2-7
CASSLQRYEQYF
>TRBV20-1|-|TRBJ1-3
CSALQGSGNTIYF
>TRBV6-2/TRBV6-3|many|TRBJ2-7
CASSYSWGLYEQYF
>TRBV7-2|many|TRBJ1-3
CASSLGPGVRQGNTIYF
>TRBV12-3/TRBV12-4|many|TRBJ2-2
CASSKLRGGGELFF
>TRBV19|-|TRBJ2-6
CASTPGGPTGANVLTF